The source of this T cell receptor beta chain is a study of T-cell reconstitution after alpha-beta-depleted transplantation in children. Points from the study as a whole: Reports say that about two months after transplant, the alpha-beta T cells came out of several hundred graft clones that had expanded. Certain patients had high TCRbeta diversity at day 60, and it came from recipient T cells and thymic progenitors that survived.

CDR3 length equals 16 residues. Deletions cut 1 base from V and 6 bases from J, with 15 bases between. The germline CDR1 and CDR2 sequences are LGHNA and YSLEER. In its sample, this clonotype was seen many times. The antigen is not known. Library preparation (for TCRbeta) was performed with unique molecular identifiers. TCRdb fed the PCR reads into MiXCR, producing one record per CDR3 protein. The top ten clones hold around 2% of a sample with approximately 490,000 distinct CDR3 sequences, about 10% of them seen once. This specimen was PBMCs, taken before TCRalphabeta/CD19-depleted stem cell transplant. The J gene is TRBJ2-2, the V gene TRBV4-3; D call uncertain. This sequence originates from a child aged 2-15 years with inherited bone marrow failure, due to receive a stem cell transplant. The CDR3 region is CASSQGSLNQAGELFF. DNA of the CDR3: TGCGCCAGCAGCCAAGGGTCGCTGAATCAAGCCGGGGAGCTGTTTTTT.